This paragraph reports one TCR beta chain. Its specificity is not known. CDR3 length: 13 amino acids. The record originates from a study of OX40 agonist ivuxolimab in advanced cancers. Study overall: Checkpoint inhibitors had been given previously to under 50% of patients.

Only in-frame clones appear in the TCRdb table, and some are missing; sequencing was by immunoSEQ multiplex PCR. The data hold 100,000 to 150,000 clones, with 85% to 95% observed a single time. Study findings and constraints: By week 6 at 0.1 to 3.0 mg/kg, blood CD4+ and CD8+ T cells had expanded clonally.

This sample comprised CD4+ or CD8+ T cells sorted from blood, obtained in a trial of the OX40 agonist ivuxolimab. The V gene is TRBV21-1, the J gene TRBJ1-2; TRBD1 was called by the table and not checked on the DNA. TRBV21-1 has pseudogene status. This TCR came from an adult with an advanced solid tumor such as melanoma, head and neck, liver or kidney cancer. The CDR3 here is CARCRGPNYGYTF. The CDR3 DNA sequence: TGTGCCAGATGCAGGGGTCCTAACTATGGCTACACCTTC.